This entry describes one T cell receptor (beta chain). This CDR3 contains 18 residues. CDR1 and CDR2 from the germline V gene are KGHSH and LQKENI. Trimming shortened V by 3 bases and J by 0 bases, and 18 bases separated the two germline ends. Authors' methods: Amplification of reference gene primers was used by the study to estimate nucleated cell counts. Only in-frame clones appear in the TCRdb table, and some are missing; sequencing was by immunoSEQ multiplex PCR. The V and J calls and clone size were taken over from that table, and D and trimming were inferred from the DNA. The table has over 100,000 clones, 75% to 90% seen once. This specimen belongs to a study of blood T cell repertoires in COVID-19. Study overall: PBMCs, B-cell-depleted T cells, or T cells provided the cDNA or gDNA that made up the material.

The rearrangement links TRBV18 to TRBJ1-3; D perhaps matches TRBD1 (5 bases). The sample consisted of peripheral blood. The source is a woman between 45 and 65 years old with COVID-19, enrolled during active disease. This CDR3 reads CASSPTRGGETSGNTIYF. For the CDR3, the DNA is TGTGCCAGCTCACCCACTCGTGGGGGGGAGACCTCTGGAAACACCATATATTTT.